This T cell receptor (beta chain) is drawn from a study of T-cell memory formation after mild COVID-19. Germline V gene lookup returns CDR1 LGHNA and CDR2 YSLEER. Deletions cut 0 bases from V and 4 bases from J, with 10 bases between. The CDR3 length is 15 residues. This clonotype appeared a few times. The antigen remains undetermined. Libraries for TCRalpha and TCRbeta carried sample barcodes and unique molecular identifiers via 5'RACE. TCRdb re-derived calls from the 5' RACE reads in MiXCR, one entry per CDR3 protein. The table shows hundreds of thousands of distinct CDR3 sequences, with about a sixth occurring only once. Study-wide points: Contracting clones from day 15 to 85 showed balanced CD4/CD8; later expanders favored CD4+.

Sequences were obtained from PBMCs or a T cell subset sorted from them (not recorded which). The chain combines TRBV4-3 with TRBJ1-5; D unclear. This TCR was recovered from a man between 18 and 29 years old who had mild COVID-19 (a few samples of this study predate the infection). Cell type and time point are not known. The CDR3 coding sequence is TGCGCCAGCAGCCAAGATTATCCCAGGAATCAGCCCCAGCATTTT. This sequence encodes CASSQDYPRNQPQHF.